A single sample is the source of the 16 T cell receptor beta chains below, sequenced in a study of blood T cell repertoires in COVID-19. Data came from immunoSEQ multiplex PCR; TCRdb stores just in-frame clones and leaves some out. Found here are roughly 230,000 clones, around 90% of them singletons; the top ten hold approximately 0.8%. Sequencing used peripheral blood. The receptors shown here come from a man younger than 40 with COVID-19, enrolled during active disease.

The rearrangement joins TRBV7-2 to TRBJ1-5, with TRBD1 identical over 10 bases. The V and J ends lost 4 bases and 5 bases, in that order; junction bases with no gene match: 5. The CDR3 covers 15 residues. CDR1 is SGHTA, CDR2 FQGNSA, per germline. The CDR3: CASSSGQGRHQPQHF. CDR3 coding DNA: TGTGCCAGCAGCTCGGGACAGGGGAGGCATCAGCCCCAGCATTTT.

The rearrangement joins TRBV9 to TRBJ1-6, with 10 bases matching TRBD1. J gave up 8 bases and V 4 bases, and 15 bases lay outside the gene matches. From germline, CDR1 is SGDLS and CDR2 YYNGEE. The CDR3 is made up of 18 amino acids. CDR3 residues: CASSPGGRGQGFYSPLHF. For the CDR3, the DNA is TGTGCCAGCAGCCCAGGGGGTCGGGGACAGGGGTTTTATTCACCCCTCCACTTT.

CDR3 nucleotide sequence: TGTGCCAGCAGTTACTCTGGGGGACAGGGGTACAATCAGCCCCAGCATTTT. This translates into CASSYSGGQGYNQPQHF. The chain has TRBV6-2 or TRBV6-3 and TRBJ1-5, with 10 bases lining up with TRBD1. CDR3 size: 17 residues. Per the germline V gene, CDR1 is MNHEY and CDR2 is SVGEGT. Trimming cost V 0 bases and J 3 bases; bases outside gene matches: 5.

The chain has TRBV6-1 and TRBJ1-2; TRBD1 matches 8 bases. From germline, CDR1 is MNHNS and CDR2 SASEGT. V lost 1 base to trimming and J lost 8 bases; unmatched junction nucleotides: 6. The CDR3 loop spans 14 amino acids. CDR3 DNA: TGTGCCAGCAGTGAAGTAGGACAGGGCAAAGGCTACACCTTC. Residues: CASSEVGQGKGYTF.

The chain links TRBV2 to TRBJ1-2, with TRBD1 identical over 7 bases. The CDR3 has 15 amino acids. CDR1 and CDR2 from the germline V gene are SNHLY and FYNNEI. The trim removed 6 bases at V and 2 bases at J, leaving 9 bases unmatched. The CDR3: CASRTQGVANYGYTF. The CDR3 bases are TGTGCCAGCAGGACCCAGGGGGTTGCCAACTATGGCTACACCTTC.

Here the CDR3 reads CASSRRQGAPTNEKLFF. CDR3 nucleotide sequence: TGCGCCAGCAGCAGAAGACAGGGGGCGCCCACTAATGAAAAACTGTTTTTT. The V call is TRBV5-1, the J call TRBJ1-4; TRBD1 matches 10 bases. From germline, CDR1 is SGHRS and CDR2 YFSETQ. V shed 4 bases, J shed 2 bases, and the junction held 8 bases outside the gene matches. This CDR3 comprises 17 residues. Using reference TRBV5-1 and TRBJ1-4 for the parts outside the CDR3, the full variable domain is KAGVTQTPRYLIKTRGQQVTLSCSPISGHRSVSWYQQTPGQGLQFLFEYFSETQRNKGNFPGRFSGRQFSNSRSEMNVSTLELGDSALYLCASSRRQGAPTNEKLFFGSGTQLSVL.

The V gene is TRBV4-1, the J gene TRBJ2-2; D is possibly TRBD2 (6 bases). Looked up from germline, CDR1 is MGHRA and CDR2 is YSYEKL. This CDR3 is built from 15 residues. V lost 3 bases, J lost 3 bases, and 11 bases lay in between. The CDR3 region has the DNA TGCGCCAGCAGCCAGCGGGACGCTGACACCGGGGAGCTGTTTTTT. Residues: CASSQRDADTGELFF.

The chain has TRBV29-1 and TRBJ1-3; D unclear. The V gene lost 4 bases and the J gene lost 9 bases, with 10 bases spanning the gap. Germline-derived CDR1 and CDR2 are SQVTM and ANQGSEA. This CDR3 spans 11 amino acids. The CDR3 loop reads CSVGYESTIYF. In nucleotides, the CDR3 is TGCAGCGTTGGTTATGAGAGCACCATATATTTT.

This chain joins TRBV4-1 and TRBJ2-5; D not certain. V was shortened by 2 bases and J by 1 base, with 8 bases between the two germline ends. From germline, CDR1 is MGHRA and CDR2 YSYEKL. The CDR3 loop spans 14 amino acids. CDR3 protein: CASSQQSVQETQYF. The CDR3 nucleotides are TGCGCCAGCAGCCAACAGTCAGTCCAAGAGACCCAGTACTTC.

V gene TRBV5-6 combines with J gene TRBJ2-5; the D is unclear. Per the germline V gene, CDR1 is SGHDT and CDR2 is YYEEEE. The CDR3 extends over 13 amino acids. V lost 2 bases and J 4 bases, leaving 9 bases between the germline ends. The CDR3: CASSFSGGETQYF. DNA of the CDR3: TGTGCCAGCAGCTTCTCGGGTGGAGAGACCCAGTACTTC.

The chain carries TRBV3-1 (or the pseudogene TRBV3-2) and TRBJ1-2; D uncertain. This CDR3 has 13 residues. CDR1 LGHDT and CDR2 YNNKEL come from the germline V gene (reference sequence). Trimming stripped 3 bases from V and 6 bases from J, with 11 bases between. This CDR3 is CASSQSLGNGYTF. The CDR3 DNA is TGTGCCAGCAGCCAGAGTCTCGGGAATGGCTACACCTTC.

The CDR3 loop is CVRSDRGSRNTEAFF. The CDR3 DNA reads as TGTGTCAGAAGTGACAGGGGGTCCCGGAACACTGAAGCTTTCTTT. The chain carries TRBV7-5 and TRBJ1-1; TRBD1, as called in the table, went unchecked against the DNA. TRBV7-5 is termed a pseudogene. This CDR3 is 15 amino acids long.

The CDR3, as DNA: TGTGCCAGCAGGCACGAAATAACACGTAGCACAGATACGCAGTATTTT. Amino acid sequence: CASRHEITRSTDTQYF. This chain connects TRBV21-1 to TRBJ2-3; the D call of TRBD1 is as the table states it, not checked on the DNA. TRBV21-1 is reported as a pseudogene. This CDR3 contains 16 residues.

J is TRBJ2-5 and V is TRBV10-3; perhaps TRBD1 as D (6 bases). Trimming left V 3 bases short and J 5 bases short, with 16 bases between. Germline CDR1 is ENHRY and CDR2 is SYGVKD. CDR3 length equals 15 residues. The chain's CDR3 is CAISEELRGAETQYF. DNA of the CDR3: TGTGCCATCAGTGAAGAACTCAGGGGAGCGGAGACCCAGTACTTC.

The rearrangement links TRBV10-3 to TRBJ1-1; 7 bases agree with TRBD1. The CDR3 is 14 amino acids. Germline V gives CDR1 ENHRY, CDR2 SYGVKD. J gave up 4 bases and V 4 bases, and 6 bases lay outside the gene matches. CDR3 loop: CAISGRQGSTEAFF. CDR3 in DNA: TGTGCCATCAGTGGCCGACAGGGAAGCACTGAAGCTTTCTTT.

CDR3 in amino acids: CASSSNTGYASEAFF. CDR3 in DNA: TGTGCCAGCAGCTCAAACACAGGGTACGCTTCTGAAGCTTTCTTT. The chain employs TRBV7-9 and TRBJ1-1, with D possibly TRBD1 on 6 matching bases. V lost 4 bases to trimming and J lost 6 bases, with 18 bases between them. This CDR3 spans 15 amino acids. CDR1 SEHNR and CDR2 FQNEAQ come from the germline V gene (reference sequence).